The TCR beta chain described here comes from a study of neurological immune-mediated disorders. Findings and limits, study-wide: Multiple sclerosis patients had less TCR clonal expansion than even healthy controls, unlike HTLV-1-associated myelopathy.

As healthy controls, volunteers from a blood bank in Maryland, USA, were used. The authors made cDNA by 5'RACE with 10-nucleotide random UMIs. TCRdb passed the 5' RACE reads through MiXCR, listing each CDR3 protein once. The sample includes 50,000 or so distinct CDR3 sequences, about 25% of them seen just once. This clonotype showed up many times. Its antigen is as yet unknown. J lost 1 base, V lost 3 bases, and 3 bases had no gene match. The CDR3 runs to 14 residues. Germline V lookup: CDR1 SQVTM, CDR2 ANQGSEA. This receptor was taken from a woman in her 70s in good health. The rearrangement uses TRBV29-1 and TRBJ1-3; 7 nucleotides agree with TRBD1. The sample taken for sequencing was PBMCs. The CDR3 nucleotides are TGCAGCGTTGAGGGACAGCTGTCTGGAAACACCATATATTTT. Residues: CSVEGQLSGNTIYF. Complete variable domain (other parts from reference TRBV29-1 and TRBJ1-3): SAVISQKPSRDICQRGTSLTIQCQVDSQVTMMFWYRQQPGQSLTLIATANQGSEATYESGFVIDKFPISRPNLTFSTLTVSNMSPEDSSIYLCSVEGQLSGNTIYFGEGSWLTVV.